These 10 T cell receptor beta chains came from one sample sequenced in a study of T-cell memory formation after mild COVID-19. TCRdb ran MiXCR on the 5' RACE reads and lists one entry per CDR3 protein. Among 250,000 to 350,000 distinct CDR3 sequences, less than 20% were seen once, and the ten largest hold about 21%. Sequencing used PBMCs or a T cell subset sorted from them (not recorded which). These receptors all come from a man younger than 35 who had mild COVID-19 (a few samples of this study predate the infection). Cell type and time point are not known.

This CDR3 is CASSQRSGGAHEQFF. In nucleotides, the CDR3 is TGTGCCAGCAGTCAGAGGAGCGGGGGGGCGCATGAGCAGTTCTTC. The V gene is TRBV6-2 or TRBV6-3, the J gene TRBJ2-1; 10 positions agree with TRBD2. The CDR3 covers 15 residues. V was pared by 5 bases and J by 8 bases, with 9 bases of the junction left unmatched. Germline lookup yields CDR1 MNHEY and CDR2 SVGEGT.

This clonotype was picked up a small number of times. This chain connects TRBV7-6 to TRBJ2-3; weak D call: TRBD2 (6 bases). The germline V gene has CDR1 SGHVS and CDR2 FNYEAQ. Between the trimmed V and J ends, which lost 2 bases and 4 bases, there was a span of 10 bases. The CDR3 length is 14 residues. In nucleotides, the CDR3 is TGTGCCAGCAGCTTACTGGGGGAGGCAGATACGCAGTATTTT. Its protein is CASSLLGEADTQYF.

The V and J genes are TRBV2 and TRBJ2-2; no clear D gene. The CDR3 consists of 17 residues. In germline, CDR1 is SNHLY, CDR2 FYNNEI. Trimming shortened V by 6 bases and J by 0 bases, and 17 bases separated the two germline ends. CDR3 region: CASSRPSPVTNTGELFF. CDR3 nucleotides: TGTGCCAGCAGCCGACCCTCGCCCGTCACGAACACCGGGGAGCTGTTTTTT.

The V and J genes are TRBV12-5 and TRBJ2-1, with 7 bases fitting TRBD1. In germline, CDR1 is LGHNT, CDR2 FRNRAP. J lost 2 bases, V lost 6 bases, and 7 bases had no gene match. This CDR3 region has 15 residues. The DNA for the CDR3 is TGTGCTAGTGGAATGACAGGGCGTCCCTACAATGAGCAGTTCTTC. This sequence encodes CASGMTGRPYNEQFF.

The rearrangement joins TRBV12-3 or TRBV12-4 to TRBJ2-5; no clear D gene. V was clipped by 2 bases and J by 2 bases, with 9 bases between them. This CDR3 has 14 amino acids. The CDR3 reads CASSLSESQETQYF. CDR3 DNA sequence: TGTGCCAGCAGTTTATCGGAGTCTCAAGAGACCCAGTACTTC.

This clonotype was observed a few times. The chain carries TRBV6-2 or TRBV6-3 and TRBJ2-3; 7 bases are a match to TRBD2. The CDR3 contains 13 residues. The germline gives CDR1 MNHEY, CDR2 SVGEGT. V was clipped by 0 bases and J by 9 bases; unmatched bases: 3. The CDR3 DNA reads as TGTGCCAGCAGTTACTCTTCAGCGGGAACGCAGTATTTT. Translating it yields CASSYSSAGTQYF.

The chain is built from TRBV24-1 and TRBJ1-5; a possible D gene is TRBD1 (5 bases). Germline assignment: CDR1 KGHDR and CDR2 SFDVKD. Trimming removed 1 base from V and 2 bases from J, with 11 bases in between. The CDR3 contains 16 residues. The CDR3 here is CATSDLRGRGNQPQHF. The CDR3 DNA sequence: TGTGCCACCAGTGATTTAAGGGGCCGGGGCAATCAGCCCCAGCATTTT.

The genes are TRBV7-2 and TRBJ2-3; tentative D call: TRBD1 (6 bases). Trimming left V 5 bases short and J 1 base short, with 16 bases between. The germline V gene encodes CDR1 SGHTA and CDR2 FQGNSA. The CDR3 sequence is 16 residues long. CDR3 region: CASSPILGARTDTQYF. DNA for the CDR3: TGTGCCAGCAGCCCCATATTGGGGGCTCGCACAGATACGCAGTATTTT.

This clonotype appeared a few times. V and J are TRBV4-3 and TRBJ2-5, with D uncertain. The CDR3 is made up of 12 amino acids. Looked up from germline, CDR1 is LGHNA and CDR2 is YSLEER. V lost 0 bases and J 7 bases, leaving 6 bases between the germline ends. The CDR3 nucleotides are TGCGCCAGCAGCCAAGATCACGGGACCCAGTACTTC. As protein: CASSQDHGTQYF.

There are a few counts of this clonotype. The CDR3 protein is CSARPRFGNSPLHF. The CDR3 DNA is TGCAGTGCTAGGCCGAGGTTTGGTAATTCACCCCTCCACTTT. The V and J genes are TRBV20-1 and TRBJ1-6; D call uncertain. The length of the CDR3 is 14 residues. The germline V gene has CDR1 DFQATT and CDR2 SNEGSKA (reference sequence). Trimming pared 3 bases from V and 6 bases from J, leaving 12 bases between.